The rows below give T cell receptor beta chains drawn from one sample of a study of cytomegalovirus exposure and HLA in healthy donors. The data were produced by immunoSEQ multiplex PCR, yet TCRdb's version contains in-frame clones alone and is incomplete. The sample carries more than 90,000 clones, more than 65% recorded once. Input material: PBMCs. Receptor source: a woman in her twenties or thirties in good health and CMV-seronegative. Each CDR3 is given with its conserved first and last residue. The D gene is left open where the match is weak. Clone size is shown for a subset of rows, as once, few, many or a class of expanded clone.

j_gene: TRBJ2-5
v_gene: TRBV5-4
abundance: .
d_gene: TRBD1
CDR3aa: CASSLAVGTGHDQYF
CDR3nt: TGTGCCAGCAGCTTGGCCGTCGGGACAGGGCATGACCAGTACTTC

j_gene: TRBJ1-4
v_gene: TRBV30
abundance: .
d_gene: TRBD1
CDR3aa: CAWNRGHEKLFF
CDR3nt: TGTGCCTGGAACAGGGGGCATGAAAAACTGTTTTTT

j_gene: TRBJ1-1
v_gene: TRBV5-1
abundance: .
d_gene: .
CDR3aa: CASSLSMGPNTEAFF
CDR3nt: TGCGCCAGCAGCTTGTCGATGGGGCCGAACACTGAAGCTTTCTTT

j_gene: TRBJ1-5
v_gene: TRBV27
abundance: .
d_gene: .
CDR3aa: CASSLTARRYSNQPQHF
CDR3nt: TGTGCCAGCAGTTTAACGGCGCGGCGGTATAGCAATCAGCCCCAGCATTTT

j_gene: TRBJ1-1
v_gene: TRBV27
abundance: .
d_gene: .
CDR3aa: CASSSYRDTEAFF
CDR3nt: TGTGCCAGCAGTTCATACCGGGACACTGAAGCTTTCTTT

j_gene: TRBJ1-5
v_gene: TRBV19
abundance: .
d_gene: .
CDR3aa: CASSIGGTSNQPQHF
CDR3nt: TGTGCCAGTAGTATTGGCGGGACCAGCAATCAGCCCCAGCATTTT

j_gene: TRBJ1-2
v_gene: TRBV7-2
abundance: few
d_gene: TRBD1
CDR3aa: CASSHDRGKYTF
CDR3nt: TGTGCCAGCAGCCACGACAGGGGAAAGTACACCTTC

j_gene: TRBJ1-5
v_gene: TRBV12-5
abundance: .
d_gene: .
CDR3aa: CASGIGRDTNQPQHF
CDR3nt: TGTGCTAGTGGGATTGGGAGGGACACAAATCAGCCCCAGCATTTT

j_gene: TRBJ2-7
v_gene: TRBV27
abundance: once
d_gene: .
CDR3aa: CASSSRRDEQYF
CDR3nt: TGTGCCAGCAGTTCCCGGCGGGACGAGCAGTACTTC

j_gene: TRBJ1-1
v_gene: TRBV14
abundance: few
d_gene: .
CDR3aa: CASSPPWAVRAFF
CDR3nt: TGTGCCAGCAGCCCGCCTTGGGCAGTTCGGGCTTTCTTT

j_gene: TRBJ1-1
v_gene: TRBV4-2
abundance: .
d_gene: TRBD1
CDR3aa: CASSQKGQGEAFF
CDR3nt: TGTGCCAGCAGCCAAAAAGGACAGGGTGAAGCTTTCTTT

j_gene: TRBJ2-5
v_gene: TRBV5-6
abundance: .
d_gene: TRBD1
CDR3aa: CASNTGAGQETQYF
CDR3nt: TGTGCCAGCAATACAGGGGCAGGCCAAGAGACCCAGTACTTC

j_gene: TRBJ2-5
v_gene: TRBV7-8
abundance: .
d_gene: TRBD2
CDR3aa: CASDQVGRGGPQETQYF
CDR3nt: TGTGCCAGCGACCAGGTGGGGCGGGGGGGCCCACAAGAGACCCAGTACTTC

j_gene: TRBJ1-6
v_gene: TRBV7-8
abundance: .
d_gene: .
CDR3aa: CASSFNRENSPLHF
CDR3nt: TGTGCCAGCAGCTTTAACAGGGAAAATTCACCCCTCCACTTT

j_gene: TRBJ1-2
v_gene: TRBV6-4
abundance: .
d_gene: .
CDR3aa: CASSDSKGGHYGYTF
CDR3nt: TGTGCCAGCAGTGACTCGAAGGGAGGTCACTATGGCTACACCTTC

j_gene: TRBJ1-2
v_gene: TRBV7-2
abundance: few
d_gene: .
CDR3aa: CASSSIGTNYGYTF
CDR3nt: TGTGCCAGCAGCTCGATTGGGACAAACTATGGCTACACCTTC

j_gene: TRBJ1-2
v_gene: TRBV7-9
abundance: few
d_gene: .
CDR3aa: CASSLTAYGYTF
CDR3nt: TGTGCCAGCAGCTTGACAGCCTATGGCTACACCTTC

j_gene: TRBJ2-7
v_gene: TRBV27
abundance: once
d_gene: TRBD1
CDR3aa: CASSNSGGYEQYF
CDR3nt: TGTGCCAGCAGTAATTCAGGGGGCTACGAGCAGTACTTC

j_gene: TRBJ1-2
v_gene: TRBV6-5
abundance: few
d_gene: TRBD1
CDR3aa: CASSYRGFVDGYTF
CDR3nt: TGTGCCAGCAGCTACAGGGGATTCGTGGATGGCTACACCTTC

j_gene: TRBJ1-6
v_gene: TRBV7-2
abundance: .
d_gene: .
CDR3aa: CASSLAFGGYNSPLHF
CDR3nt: TGTGCCAGCAGCTTAGCGTTTGGAGGGTATAATTCACCCCTCCACTTT

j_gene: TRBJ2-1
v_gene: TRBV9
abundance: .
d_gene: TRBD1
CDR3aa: CASSEATGDEFF
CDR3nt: TGTGCCAGCAGCGAGGCAACAGGGGATGAGTTCTTC

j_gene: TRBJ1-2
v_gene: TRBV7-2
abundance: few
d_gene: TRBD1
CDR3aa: CASSLARNLISGGANYGYTF
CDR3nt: TGTGCCAGCAGCTTAGCCAGAAACCTCATTTCAGGGGGTGCAAACTATGGCTACACCTTC

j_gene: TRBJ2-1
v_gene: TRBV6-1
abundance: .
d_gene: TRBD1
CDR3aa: CASSATGEAYNEQFF
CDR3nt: TGTGCCAGCAGTGCAACAGGGGAAGCCTACAATGAGCAGTTCTTC

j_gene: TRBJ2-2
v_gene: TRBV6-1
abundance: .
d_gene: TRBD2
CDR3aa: CASSERRGRVVTGELFF
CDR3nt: TGTGCCAGCAGTGAAAGGAGAGGGAGGGTGGTCACCGGGGAGCTGTTTTTT

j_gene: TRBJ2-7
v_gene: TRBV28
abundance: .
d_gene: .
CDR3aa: CASSPGQTYEQYF
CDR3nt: TGTGCCAGCAGTCCCGGACAGACCTACGAGCAGTACTTC

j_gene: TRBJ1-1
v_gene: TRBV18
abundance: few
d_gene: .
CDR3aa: CASSPLQGEAFF
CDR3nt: TGTGCCAGCTCACCTCTTCAGGGCGAAGCTTTCTTT

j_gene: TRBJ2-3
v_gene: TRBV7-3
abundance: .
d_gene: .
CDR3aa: CASSLLGGGDTQYF
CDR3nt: TGTGCCAGCAGCTTATTAGGGGGTGGAGATACGCAGTATTTT

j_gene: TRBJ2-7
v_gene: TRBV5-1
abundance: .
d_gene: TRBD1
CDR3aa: CASSYQASRDRAGEQYF
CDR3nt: TGCGCCAGCAGTTATCAAGCCTCGCGGGACAGGGCTGGCGAGCAGTACTTC